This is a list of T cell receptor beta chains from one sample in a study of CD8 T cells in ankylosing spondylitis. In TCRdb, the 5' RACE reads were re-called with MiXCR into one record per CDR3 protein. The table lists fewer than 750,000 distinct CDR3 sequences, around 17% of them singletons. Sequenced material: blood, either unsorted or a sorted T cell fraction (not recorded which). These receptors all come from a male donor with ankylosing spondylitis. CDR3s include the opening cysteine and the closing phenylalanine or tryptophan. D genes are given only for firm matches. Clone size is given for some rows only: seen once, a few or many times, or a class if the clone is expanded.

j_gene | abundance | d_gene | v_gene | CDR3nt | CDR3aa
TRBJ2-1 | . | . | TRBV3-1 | TGTGCCAGCAGCCCTAACAGTTACGGACCTGACTCGGATGAGCAGTTCTTC | CASSPNSYGPDSDEQFF
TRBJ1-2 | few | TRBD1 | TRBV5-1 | TGCGCCAGCAGCTTGGATTTGGGACAGGGTAACTATGGCTACACCTTC | CASSLDLGQGNYGYTF
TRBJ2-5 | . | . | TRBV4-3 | TGCGCCAGCAGCCAAGATTTTGCCACCCTCCAAGAGACCCAGTACTTC | CASSQDFATLQETQYF
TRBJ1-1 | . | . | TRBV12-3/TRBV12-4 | TGTGCCAGCAGTGGCCTTGAAGCTTTCTTT | CASSGLEAFF
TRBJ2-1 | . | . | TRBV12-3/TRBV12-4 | TGTGCCAGCAGTTTAGGTCCCGGGCCCTCCTACAATGAGCAGTTCTTC | CASSLGPGPSYNEQFF
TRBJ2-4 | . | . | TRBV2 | TGTGCCAGCAGTGTACTTGAAACCAAAAACATTCAGTACTTC | CASSVLETKNIQYF
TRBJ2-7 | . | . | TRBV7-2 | TGTGCCAGCAGTCGTAGCCCAGGGGATCTCGAATACGAGCAGTACTTC | CASSRSPGDLEYEQYF
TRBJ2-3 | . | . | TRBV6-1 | TGTGCCAGCACCAAAAAGCAGGCGGCTAGCACAGATACGCAGTATTTT | CASTKKQAASTDTQYF
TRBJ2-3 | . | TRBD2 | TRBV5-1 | TGCGCCAGCAGCCCCCCGTTGCTCGGGAGGGCAGATACGCAGTATTTT | CASSPPLLGRADTQYF
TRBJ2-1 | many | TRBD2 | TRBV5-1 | TGCGCCAGCAGCCCTAGCGGGGGGGCCTACAATGAGCAGTTCTTC | CASSPSGGAYNEQFF
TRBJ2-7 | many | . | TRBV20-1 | TGCAGTGCCCCCGAATCGGGGTTGGAGCAGTACTTC | CSAPESGLEQYF
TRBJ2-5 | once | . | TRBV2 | TGTGCCAGCAGTCGACAGCAACATCAAGAGACCCAGTACTTC | CASSRQQHQETQYF
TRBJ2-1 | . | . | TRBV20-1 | TGCAGTGCGGAGGGCTCAGGGGAATCCTACAATGAGCAGTTCTTC | CSAEGSGESYNEQFF
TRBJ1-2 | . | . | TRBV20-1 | TGCAGTGCTAATGGAGACAGTGGGGTCTATGGCTACACCTTC | CSANGDSGVYGYTF
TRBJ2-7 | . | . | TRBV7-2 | TGTGCCAGCGGCCCAGCGGCCTACGAGCAGTACTTC | CASGPAAYEQYF
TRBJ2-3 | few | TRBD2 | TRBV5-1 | TGCGCCAGCAGCTTGGGACTAGCGGGAGGGCCGATTGCAGATACGCAGTATTTT | CASSLGLAGGPIADTQYF
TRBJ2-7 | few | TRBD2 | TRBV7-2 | TGTGCCAGCAGCACCGGACTAGTTGTATACGAGCAGTACTTC | CASSTGLVVYEQYF
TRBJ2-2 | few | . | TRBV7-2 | TGTGCCAGCAGCTTACTCCACTTAACCGGGGAGCTGTTTTTT | CASSLLHLTGELFF
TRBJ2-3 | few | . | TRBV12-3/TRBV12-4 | TGTGCCAGCAGTTTATGGGAGAGCACAGATACGCAGTATTTT | CASSLWESTDTQYF
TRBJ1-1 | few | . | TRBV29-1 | TGCAGCAGCTCAGAGTTGAACACTGAAGCTTTCTTT | CSSSELNTEAFF
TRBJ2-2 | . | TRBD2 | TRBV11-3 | TGTGCCAGCAGCTCCCGCTGGTCGGGCCAGCCGGGGGGATCGAACACCGGGGAGCTGTTTTTT | CASSSRWSGQPGGSNTGELFF
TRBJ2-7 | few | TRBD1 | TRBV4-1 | TGCGCCAGCAGCCAAAAGGACAGGGTTGGTGTCGAGCAGTACTTC | CASSQKDRVGVEQYF
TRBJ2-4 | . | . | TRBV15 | TGTGCCACCAGCAGTTCGGGAACCCAGGGCATTCAGTACTTC | CATSSSGTQGIQYF
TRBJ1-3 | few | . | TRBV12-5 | TGTGCTAGTGCGCAGGGCTCTGGAAACACCATATATTTT | CASAQGSGNTIYF
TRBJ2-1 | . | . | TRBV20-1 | TGCAGTGCTAGAGATGCAAAGGGGGGCGAGCAGCTCTTC | CSARDAKGGEQLF
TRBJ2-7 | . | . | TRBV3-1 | TGTGCCAGCAGCCAAGATCTAGGGGTGGGAAGCTACGAGCAGTACTTC | CASSQDLGVGSYEQYF
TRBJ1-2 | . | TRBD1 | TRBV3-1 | TGTGCCAGCAGCCCGCAGGGGGAAATAAATGGCTACACCTTC | CASSPQGEINGYTF
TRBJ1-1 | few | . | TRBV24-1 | TGTGCCACCAGTATCAGGGCTTGGGGGGCGAACACTGAAGCTTTCTTT | CATSIRAWGANTEAFF
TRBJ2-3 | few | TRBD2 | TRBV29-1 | TGCAGCGTTGCATCTAGCGGGGATAGCACAGATACGCAGTATTTT | CSVASSGDSTDTQYF
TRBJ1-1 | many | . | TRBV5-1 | TGCGCCAGCAGGGGGAGGGATGAAGCTTTCTTT | CASRGRDEAFF
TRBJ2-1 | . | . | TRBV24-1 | TGTGCCACCAGTGATTCCCTGGCAGGGGCAAATGAGCAGTTCTTC | CATSDSLAGANEQFF
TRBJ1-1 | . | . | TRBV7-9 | TGTGCCAGCAGCGGATTAACTGAAGCTTTCTTT | CASSGLTEAFF
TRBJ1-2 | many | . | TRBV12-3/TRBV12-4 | TGTGCCAGCAGTTTTGGAGACTATGGCTACACCTTC | CASSFGDYGYTF
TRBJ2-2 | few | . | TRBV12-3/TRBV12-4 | TGTGCCAGCAGTCCGCAGGACGGGGAGCTGTTTTTT | CASSPQDGELFF
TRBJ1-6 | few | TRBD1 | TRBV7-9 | TGTGCCAGCAGCGCTAACAGGGGTACCGATTCACCCCTCCACTTT | CASSANRGTDSPLHF
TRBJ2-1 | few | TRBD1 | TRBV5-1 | TGCGCCAGCACTGCGGCCCCCGGGACAGGGGGTTTCGGAGAGCAGTTCTTC | CASTAAPGTGGFGEQFF
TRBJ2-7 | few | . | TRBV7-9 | TGTGCCAGCAGCTCGAGGGACAATAGCGAGCAGTACTTC | CASSSRDNSEQYF